The 11 T cell receptor beta chains in this list originate from one sample, sequenced in a study of molecular identifiers for immune sequencing clone quantification. TCRdb re-called the PCR reads through MiXCR, storing one row per CDR3 protein. The sample yields over 300,000 distinct CDR3 sequences, roughly a quarter seen once. The specimen was naive CD8+ T cells from blood, with Jurkat cell RNA spiked in. Documented subset: FACS-sorted CD8+CD4-CCR7+CD45RA+ naive T cells. These TCRs come from a human donor in good health. Some libraries in this study had Jurkat cell RNA spiked in.

Ten or more counts support this clonotype. The chain recombines TRBV4-1 with TRBJ2-3; D perhaps matches TRBD2 (6 bases). CDR3 length: 16 residues. Trimming removed 0 bases at V and 4 bases at J, with 14 bases between. CDR1 and CDR2 (germline): MGHRA, YSYEKL. CDR3 DNA sequence: TGCGCCAGCAGCCAAGAACCGGGACTGTCTTCAGATACGCAGTATTTT. This encodes CASSQEPGLSSDTQYF.

This clonotype was observed many times. The chain uses TRBV4-1 and TRBJ2-1; 9 bases line up with TRBD2. Per germline, CDR1 MGHRA and CDR2 YSYEKL. The CDR3 has 15 residues. J was trimmed by 5 bases and V by 1 base; bases with no gene match: 3. CDR3 nucleotide sequence: TGCGCCAGCAGCCAAGGACTAGCGGTAAACAATGAGCAGTTCTTC. This sequence encodes CASSQGLAVNNEQFF.

CDR3 nucleotides: TGTGCCAGCAGCTTCGGACAGGGAACCGGGGAGCTGTTTTTT. Translating it yields CASSFGQGTGELFF. This chain joins TRBV7-2 and TRBJ2-2, with TRBD1 matching 8 bases. The CDR3 totals 14 residues. From germline, CDR1 is SGHTA and CDR2 FQGNSA. Trimming cost V 3 bases and J 5 bases; bases outside gene matches: 2.

A few counts support this clonotype. The V gene is TRBV4-3, the J gene TRBJ1-1, with TRBD1 as a possible D gene (5 bases). Germline CDR1 reads LGHNA; CDR2 reads YSLEER. The CDR3 is made up of 15 amino acids. V gave up 0 bases and J gave up 2 bases, with 10 bases separating them. The CDR3 is CASSQDFQGNTEAFF. Here the CDR3 DNA reads TGCGCCAGCAGCCAAGATTTTCAGGGTAACACTGAAGCTTTCTTT.

This sequence joins TRBV13 and TRBJ1-1; a possible D gene is TRBD1 (5 bases). The CDR3 is 16 amino acids. The V and J ends lost 5 bases and 3 bases respectively, with 19 bases between them. The germline gives CDR1 PRHDT, CDR2 FYEKMQ (reference sequence). CDR3 region: CASSRGVGQFDTEAFF. CDR3 DNA: TGTGCCAGCAGCCGCGGGGTGGGGCAGTTCGACACTGAAGCTTTCTTT.

This clonotype came up many times. The chain has TRBV20-1 and TRBJ1-1; 9 bases align to TRBD1. The CDR3 loop spans 13 amino acids. Looked up from germline, CDR1 is DFQATT and CDR2 is SNEGSKA (reference sequence). With 6 bases clipped from V and 7 bases from J, the junction kept 9 bases outside the gene matches. The CDR3 DNA sequence: TGCAGTGCCAGGGACAGGGTCATGGTTGAAGCTTTCTTT. Its translation is CSARDRVMVEAFF.

The chain uses TRBV6-2 or TRBV6-3 and TRBJ2-7; maybe TRBD2 (6 bases). The CDR3 spans 16 residues. Trimming shortened V by 6 bases and J by 6 bases, and 24 bases separated the two germline ends. The V gene's germline CDR1 is MNHEY and CDR2 SVGEGT. In DNA form, the CDR3 reads TGTGCCAGCAGCCCTACGTGGTTCGGGAGTTCACCCGAGCAGTACTTC. It translates to CASSPTWFGSSPEQYF.

CDR3 nucleotide sequence: TGTGCCAGCAGTAGCCCTGCCTTAGATTGGTCGGTAGGCTACACCTTC. It translates to CASSSPALDWSVGYTF. V gene TRBV12-3 or TRBV12-4 combines with J gene TRBJ1-2; D gene uncertain. CDR3 length: 16 residues. The V gene lost 5 bases and the J gene lost 8 bases, with 24 bases spanning the gap.

This clonotype was counted between two and nine times. The chain links TRBV7-6 to TRBJ2-7; TRBD1 agrees at 8 bases. Germline V gene sequence: CDR1 SGHVS, CDR2 FNYEAQ. The CDR3 covers 15 residues. V was pared by 3 bases and J by 3 bases, with 7 bases of the junction left unmatched. This CDR3 reads CASSLRGTGHYEQYF. Here the CDR3 DNA reads TGTGCCAGCAGCTTGAGGGGGACAGGCCACTACGAGCAGTACTTC. The variable domain in full, with the rest retrieved from reference TRBV7-6 and TRBJ2-7, is GAGVSQSPRYKVTKRGQDVALRCDPISGHVSLYWYRQALGQGPEFLTYFNYEAQQDKSGLPNDRFSAERPEGSISTLTIQRTEQRDSAMYRCASSLRGTGHYEQYFGPGTRLTVT.

The chain joins TRBV6-5 to TRBJ2-1; D not certain. The germline V gene has CDR1 MNHEY and CDR2 SVGAGI. V gave up 3 bases and J gave up 0 bases, with 9 bases separating them. The CDR3 sequence is 15 residues long. CDR3 DNA: TGTGCCAGCAGTTATTGGGGTTACTCCTACAATGAGCAGTTCTTC. Its protein is CASSYWGYSYNEQFF.

This clonotype has just a few counts. The chain uses TRBV20-1 and TRBJ2-2; 8 bases map to TRBD2. Germline CDR1 reads DFQATT; CDR2 reads SNEGSKA (reference sequence). The length of the CDR3 is 16 residues. After removal of 4 bases from V and 7 bases from J, the junction contained 14 bases not matched to a gene. In nucleotides, the CDR3 is TGCAGTGCTAACCTGATGGAGCGGGAGTTAGACGGGGAGCTGTTTTTT. It yields the protein CSANLMERELDGELFF.